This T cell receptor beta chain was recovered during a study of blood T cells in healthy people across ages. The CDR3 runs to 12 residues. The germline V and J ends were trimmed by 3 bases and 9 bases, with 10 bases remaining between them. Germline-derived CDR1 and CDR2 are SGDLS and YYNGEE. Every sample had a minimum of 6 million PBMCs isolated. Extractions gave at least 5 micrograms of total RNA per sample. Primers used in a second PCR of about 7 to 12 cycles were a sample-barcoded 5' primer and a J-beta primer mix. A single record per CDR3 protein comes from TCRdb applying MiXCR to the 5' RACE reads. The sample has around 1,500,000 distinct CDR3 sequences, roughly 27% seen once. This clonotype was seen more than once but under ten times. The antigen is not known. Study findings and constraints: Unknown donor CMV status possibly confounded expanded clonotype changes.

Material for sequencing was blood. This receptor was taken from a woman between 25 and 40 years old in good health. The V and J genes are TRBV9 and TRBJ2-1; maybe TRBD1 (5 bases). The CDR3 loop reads CASSATGLEQFF. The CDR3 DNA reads TGTGCCAGCAGCGCAACAGGCCTTGAGCAGTTCTTC. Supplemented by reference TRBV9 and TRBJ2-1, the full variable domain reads DSGVTQTPKHLITATGQRVTLRCSPRSGDLSVYWYQQSLDQGLQFLIQYYNGEERAKGNILERFSAQQFPDLHSELNLSSLELGDSALYFCASSATGLEQFFGPGTRLTVL.